This TCR beta chain was captured by sequencing in a study of blood T cell repertoires in COVID-19. Assay: immunoSEQ multiplex PCR; the TCRdb copy retains only in-frame clones and omits some. The sample contains about 170,000 clones, roughly 86% of which appear only once. Sequences were obtained from peripheral blood. This clonotype was obtained from a man aged 65-85 years with acute or convalescent COVID-19.

The CDR3 nucleotides read TGTGCCAGCAGTAAGGGACATTCCACAGATACGCAGTATTTT. It encodes CASSKGHSTDTQYF. The chain employs TRBV11-3 and TRBJ2-3, with a tentative D call TRBD1 (6 bases). The CDR3 covers 14 residues. V was clipped by 6 bases and J by 2 bases, with 12 bases between them. CDR1 and CDR2 from the germline V gene are SGHNT and YENEEA.